The text below deals with one T cell receptor (beta chain). Its cognate antigen is unknown. This entry is derived from a study of graft-versus-host responses after intestinal transplantation. About the research overall: The transplants performed in recipients were multivisceral, liver-intestinal, or isolated intestinal. Recipients uniformly received anti-thymocyte globulin induction, followed by tacrolimus and steroids for around 3 years. Study findings and constraints: GvH clones detected in recipient marrow included some appearing first in ileum or blood. The study found high graft-versus-host to host-versus-graft clonal ratios in allografts of patients with graft-donor T cell macrochimerism.

Only in-frame clones appear in the TCRdb table, and some are missing; sequencing was by immunoSEQ multiplex PCR. This sample has about 24,000 clones, with 80% to 90% found just once. There are 14 residues in the CDR3. Germline CDR1 reads LNHNV; CDR2 reads YYDKDF (reference sequence). Trimming shortened V by 0 bases and J by 3 bases, and 8 bases separated the two germline ends. The receptor was isolated from a human patient who received an intestinal transplant, so some T cells may come from the graft donor. The chain links TRBV15 to TRBJ1-1; a possible D gene is TRBD1 (6 bases). The sequences come from PBMCs, collected 463 days after intestinal transplant. This CDR3 reads CATSRERGDTEAFF. CDR3 sequence (DNA): TGTGCCACCAGCAGAGAGAGGGGGGACACTGAAGCTTTCTTT.